This passage covers 11 T cell receptor beta chains from one sample sequenced in a study of blood T cells in healthy people across ages. Primed by a sample-barcoded 5' primer and a J-beta primer mix, a second PCR proceeded for 7 to 11 cycles. Each CDR3 protein gets one entry after TCRdb re-called the 5' RACE reads with MiXCR. The sample shows roughly 700,000 distinct CDR3 sequences, around 48% of them seen only once. The specimen sequenced was blood. These receptors all come from a woman in her sixties in good health.

This clonotype was observed a handful of times. The chain employs TRBV29-1 and TRBJ2-5; 8 bases fit TRBD2. The CDR3 is 11 residues long. Germline V CDR1 and CDR2: SQVTM, ANQGSEA. Germline trimming cut 7 bases from V and 5 bases from J; bases unmatched to any gene: 3. The CDR3 nucleotides are TGCAGCGGGTCGGGGGGGGAGACCCAGTACTTC. It specifies CSGSGGETQYF. Filled out from reference TRBV29-1 and TRBJ2-5, the complete variable domain reads SAVISQKPSRDICQRGTSLTIQCQVDSQVTMMFWYRQQPGQSLTLIATANQGSEATYESGFVIDKFPISRPNLTFSTLTVSNMSPEDSSIYLCSGSGGETQYFGPGTRLLVL.

V gene TRBV5-1 combines with J gene TRBJ2-7; D is perhaps TRBD2 (6 bases). This CDR3 is built from 14 residues. V gave up 4 bases and J gave up 4 bases, with 15 bases separating them. The germline gives CDR1 SGHRS, CDR2 YFSETQ. CDR3 bases: TGCGCCAGCAGCCCCCAGGGAGGCGGTTACGAGCAGTACTTC. It codes for CASSPQGGGYEQYF.

In this sample, this clonotype turned up a few times. The CDR3 coding sequence is TGCAGCGCAGCACAGGGGAATAGCGGCACTGAAGCTTTCTTT. This translates into CSAAQGNSGTEAFF. J is TRBJ1-1 and V is TRBV29-1, with 7 bases identical to TRBD1. Trimming took 7 bases from V and 4 from J; bases not matched to a gene: 12. This CDR3 contains 14 residues. Germline V CDR1 and CDR2: SQVTM, ANQGSEA.

The chain employs TRBV20-1 and TRBJ2-1; 9 nucleotides align to TRBD2. Germline V gene sequence: CDR1 DFQATT, CDR2 SNEGSKA (reference sequence). The J segment lost 4 bases and the V segment lost 6 bases, leaving 16 bases of the junction unmatched. This CDR3 spans 17 amino acids. The CDR3 region has the DNA TGCAGTGCCACAGACTTACTGGCGGGAGGGTCGTACAATGAGCAGTTCTTC. Amino acids: CSATDLLAGGSYNEQFF.

This clonotype has more than one count but fewer than ten. The chain combines TRBV29-1 with TRBJ2-5; TRBD2 matches 9 bases. The CDR3 consists of 17 residues. The V and J ends lost 3 bases and 5 bases, in that order; junction bases with no gene match: 16. The germline V gene encodes CDR1 SQVTM and CDR2 ANQGSEA. The CDR3 DNA follows: TGCAGCGTTGACCCCCGGGCGGGGGGGGAACCAGAGGAGACCCAGTACTTC. Protein sequence: CSVDPRAGGEPEETQYF.

The V and J genes are TRBV12-3 or TRBV12-4 and TRBJ2-3, with D perhaps TRBD2 (6 bases). CDR3 length: 17 amino acids. The germline V and J ends were trimmed by 3 bases and 1 base, with 17 bases remaining between them. The CDR3 DNA follows: TGTGCCAGCAGTTTGCGACTAGGCGGAATCGGCACAGATACGCAGTATTTT. Translated: CASSLRLGGIGTDTQYF.

The chain recombines TRBV12-3 or TRBV12-4 with TRBJ2-5; D is possibly TRBD1 or TRBD2 (5 bases each). Deletions cut 4 bases from V and 12 bases from J, with 18 bases between. This CDR3 contains 13 residues. In nucleotides, the CDR3 is TGTGCCAGCAGTTATGGCAGGGCCGGGATGGAGTACTTC. This encodes CASSYGRAGMEYF.

The chain links TRBV6-2 or TRBV6-3 to TRBJ1-1; D perhaps matches TRBD1 (6 bases). The CDR3 sequence is 11 residues long. The V end was cut by 6 bases, the J end by 11 bases, with 13 bases between. CDR1 is MNHEY, CDR2 SVGEGT, per germline. As DNA, the CDR3 is TGTGCCAGCAGGACAGGAAGGGAGGCTTTCTTT. Its protein product is CASRTGREAFF.

This clonotype showed up just once. Here the CDR3 omits its conserved ending phenylalanine or tryptophan, so a read error is the likely source. This chain links TRBV24-1 with TRBJ2-2; D might be TRBD1 or TRBD2, each matching 5 bases. Germline CDR1 KGHDR, CDR2 SFDVKD. V lost 7 bases to trimming and J lost 2 bases, with 16 bases between them. This CDR3 comprises 16 residues. CDR3 sequence: CATRSGSTGNTGELFS. The CDR3 DNA is TGTGCCACCAGGTCAGGGAGTACCGGAAACACCGGGGAGCTGTTTTCT.

The chain links TRBV7-3 to TRBJ2-3, with 10 bases matching TRBD1. The CDR3 sequence is 15 residues long. Germline values: CDR1 SGHTA, CDR2 FQGTGA. V shed 3 bases, J shed 3 bases, and the junction held 3 bases outside the gene matches. Here the CDR3 reads CASSFLGQGTDTQYF. The CDR3, as DNA: TGTGCCAGCAGCTTTTTGGGACAGGGGACAGATACGCAGTATTTT.

This clonotype has more than one count but fewer than ten. The chain couples TRBV5-1 to TRBJ2-7; 9 positions match TRBD1. Germline V gene lookup returns CDR1 SGHRS and CDR2 YFSETQ. Germline trimming cut 4 bases from V and 3 bases from J; bases unmatched to any gene: 8. This CDR3 contains 15 residues. CDR3 in amino acids: CASSTAGTGYYEQYF. The CDR3 bases are TGCGCCAGCAGCACCGCCGGGACAGGGTACTACGAGCAGTACTTC.